These T cell receptor beta chains were read from a single sample in a study of cytomegalovirus exposure and HLA in healthy donors. Sequencing was performed with immunoSEQ multiplex PCR; in TCRdb, only in-frame clones are kept and a portion is missing. The sample contains roughly 110,000 clones, more than 70% of which appear only once. Input material: PBMCs. The origin of the receptors is a man aged 35 to 55 in good health and CMV-seronegative. CDR3s include the opening cysteine and the closing phenylalanine or tryptophan. D genes are given only for firm matches. Part of the rows lack a size; the others show once, few, many or a class for expanded clones.

clone size,J gene,D gene,CDR3 length,V gene,CDR3 protein,CDR3 DNA
.,TRBJ1-2,.,17,TRBV6-1,CASSEALLPGAGYGYTF,TGTGCCAGCAGTGAAGCGTTGCTACCAGGGGCAGGCTATGGCTACACCTTC
.,TRBJ2-7,.,16,TRBV21-1,CASSKNPRGPSYEQYF,TGTGCCAGCAGCAAAAACCCCAGGGGGCCGTCCTACGAGCAGTACTTC
.,TRBJ2-1,.,16,TRBV1,CTSSQAASGGVLEQFF,TGCACCAGCAGCCAAGCGGCTAGCGGGGGGGTGCTTGAGCAGTTCTTC
.,TRBJ1-2,.,15,TRBV6-6,CASRPALEQAYGYTF,TGTGCCAGCAGGCCCGCTTTGGAACAGGCCTATGGCTACACCTTC
.,TRBJ1-4,TRBD1,15,TRBV18,CASSTTGRSNEKLFF,TGTGCCAGCTCAACGACAGGGAGGTCTAATGAAAAACTGTTTTTT
once,TRBJ2-6,.,15,TRBV7-3,CASSYGGYGANVLTF,TGTGCCAGCAGCTACGGCGGGTATGGGGCCAACGTCCTGACTTTC
.,TRBJ1-4,.,14,TRBV10-1,CASSQGGSGEKLFF,TGCGCCAGCAGTCAAGGGGGAAGCGGTGAAAAACTGTTTTTT
.,TRBJ1-5,.,16,TRBV7-9,CSSSLGGLYSNQPQHF,TGTTCCAGCAGCTTAGGAGGGCTCTATAGCAATCAGCCCCAGCATTTT
.,TRBJ2-2,TRBD1,16,TRBV5-1,CASSLVSTGVTGELFF,TGCGCCAGCAGCTTGGTCTCCACAGGGGTAACCGGGGAGCTGTTTTTT
.,TRBJ2-7,.,18,TRBV21-1,CASSKQGLAGFSSYEQYF,TGTGCCAGCAGCAAACAGGGACTAGCGGGGTTCAGCTCCTACGAGCAGTACTTC
.,TRBJ2-2,TRBD1,15,TRBV11-3,CASSLGQGDTGELFF,TGTGCCAGCAGCTTGGGACAGGGGGACACCGGGGAGCTGTTTTTT
.,TRBJ2-2,TRBD2,15,TRBV29-1,CSVAGASGDFGELFF,TGCAGCGTTGCAGGAGCTAGCGGGGACTTCGGGGAGCTGTTTTTT
.,TRBJ2-5,.,11,TRBV6-1,CASTLQETQYF,TGTGCCAGCACTCTCCAAGAGACCCAGTACTTC
.,TRBJ1-1,TRBD1,14,TRBV29-1,CSVGGGAMNTEAFF,TGCAGCGTTGGAGGGGGCGCAATGAACACTGAAGCTTTCTTT
.,TRBJ2-3,.,13,TRBV10-1,CATGVSPTDTQYF,TGCGCCACGGGTGTGTCTCCCACAGATACGCAGTATTTT
.,TRBJ1-2,.,13,TRBV7-9,CASSSERGYGYTF,TGTGCCAGCAGCTCGGAGCGTGGCTATGGCTACACCTTC
.,TRBJ2-7,TRBD2,15,TRBV6-6,CASSGTSGGSYEQYF,TGTGCCAGCAGTGGGACTAGCGGGGGCTCCTACGAGCAGTACTTC
few,TRBJ1-4,TRBD1,15,TRBV4-1,CASSQETGGFEKLFF,TGCGCCAGCAGCCAAGAGACAGGGGGGTTTGAAAAACTGTTTTTT
.,TRBJ2-6,.,15,TRBV6-5,CASSRQVSGANVLTF,TGTGCCAGCAGCCGACAGGTCTCTGGGGCCAACGTCCTGACTTTC
.,TRBJ1-1,.,15,TRBV5-1,CASSDLEGVGTEAFF,TGCGCCAGCAGCGATTTAGAGGGGGTAGGAACTGAAGCTTTCTTT
.,TRBJ1-2,.,15,TRBV6-5,CASRNSYRSNYGYTF,TGTGCCAGCAGAAACTCTTACCGGAGTAACTATGGCTACACCTTC
.,TRBJ1-1,TRBD1,14,TRBV6-6,CASRLTGVATEAFF,TGTGCCAGCAGACTAACAGGGGTGGCCACTGAAGCTTTCTTT
.,TRBJ2-5,TRBD2,15,TRBV2,CASLGTSGDQETQYF,TGTGCCAGTCTCGGGACTAGCGGGGACCAAGAGACCCAGTACTTC
few,TRBJ1-1,.,15,TRBV5-1,CASSLASAGNTEAFF,TGCGCCAGCAGCTTGGCTTCGGCGGGGAACACTGAAGCTTTCTTT
.,TRBJ2-3,.,16,TRBV18,CASSPSWAGQQDTQYF,TGTGCCAGCTCACCAAGTTGGGCGGGGCAACAAGATACGCAGTATTTT
.,TRBJ2-7,.,12,TRBV7-9,CASSLGQYEQYF,TGTGCCAGCAGCTTAGGCCAGTACGAGCAGTACTTC
few,TRBJ1-2,TRBD1,16,TRBV5-4,CASSLGSGGRNYGYTF,TGTGCCAGCAGCTTGGGGTCAGGGGGCAGGAACTATGGCTACACCTTC
.,TRBJ1-1,.,15,TRBV5-6,CASSPVGGFHTEAFF,TGTGCCAGCAGCCCGGTTGGGGGGTTCCACACTGAAGCTTTCTTT
.,TRBJ2-3,.,14,TRBV25-1,CASSGRTSTDTQYF,TGTGCCAGCAGTGGGCGGACTTCCACAGATACGCAGTATTTT
once,TRBJ2-7,.,15,TRBV2,CASSEKAGRTYEQYF,TGTGCCAGCAGTGAGAAGGCAGGGCGAACCTACGAGCAGTACTTC
.,TRBJ2-3,.,18,TRBV9,CASSAKPRDKTSTDTQYF,TGTGCCAGCAGCGCCAAACCCCGGGACAAAACTAGCACAGATACGCAGTATTTT
.,TRBJ2-7,TRBD1,15,TRBV6-1,CASSVAGTGGYEQYF,TGTGCCAGCAGTGTTGCCGGGACAGGGGGCTACGAGCAGTACTTC
.,TRBJ1-2,TRBD1,15,TRBV2,CARGTGQSLNYGYTF,TGTGCCAGAGGGACGGGACAGTCACTTAACTATGGCTACACCTTC
.,TRBJ2-5,.,14,TRBV7-9,CASSFPTGRETQYF,TGTGCCAGCAGCTTTCCGACAGGGAGGGAGACCCAGTACTTC
.,TRBJ2-1,.,15,TRBV25-1,CASSESRGTFNEQFF,TGTGCCAGCAGTGAATCTCGGGGGACCTTCAATGAGCAGTTCTTC
.,TRBJ1-6,.,14,TRBV5-1,CASSIGFNNSPLHF,TGCGCCAGCAGCATCGGGTTCAATAATTCACCCCTCCACTTT
once,TRBJ1-4,.,14,TRBV5-5,CASSLPQENEKLFF,TGTGCCAGCAGCCTTCCACAAGAAAATGAAAAACTGTTTTTT
few,TRBJ1-2,.,14,TRBV19,CASSTPGLNYGYTF,TGTGCCAGTAGTACACCGGGACTGAACTATGGCTACACCTTC
.,TRBJ2-2,.,14,TRBV9,CASMGGEGAGELFF,TGTGCCAGCATGGGGGGAGAAGGTGCCGGGGAGCTGTTTTTT
.,TRBJ2-2,.,16,TRBV5-1,CASSWTGDANTGELFF,TGCGCCAGCAGCTGGACCGGGGATGCGAACACCGGGGAGCTGTTTTTT
.,TRBJ1-2,TRBD1,14,TRBV6-6,CASSGGQGTYGYTF,TGTGCCAGCAGTGGGGGACAGGGTACCTATGGCTACACCTTC
.,TRBJ1-4,.,15,TRBV19,CASKSRGTGGEKLFF,TGTGCCAGTAAGAGTCGGGGAACGGGTGGTGAAAAACTGTTTTTT
.,TRBJ2-1,TRBD1,16,TRBV5-6,CASSFWGTGILNEQFF,TGTGCCAGCAGCTTCTGGGGGACAGGGATCCTCAATGAGCAGTTCTTC
.,TRBJ2-1,TRBD2,16,TRBV5-1,CASSFLGLAGNNEQFF,TGCGCCAGCAGCTTCCTGGGACTAGCGGGAAACAATGAGCAGTTCTTC
.,TRBJ1-2,TRBD1,15,TRBV7-2,CASSRRLQGSFHYTF,TGTGCCAGCAGCAGGAGATTACAGGGGAGTTTTCACTACACCTTC
.,TRBJ2-7,TRBD1,16,TRBV4-1,CASSQGPGQGAREQYF,TGCGCCAGCAGCCAAGGGCCCGGACAGGGGGCCCGAGAGCAGTACTTC
.,TRBJ2-1,.,16,TRBV7-2,CASSTSLRAGKNEQFF,TGTGCCAGCAGCACCTCCCTTAGGGCGGGGAAAAATGAGCAGTTCTTC
.,TRBJ2-7,.,14,TRBV5-1,CASSFAVRYYEQYF,TGCGCCAGCAGTTTCGCGGTAAGATACTACGAGCAGTACTTC
.,TRBJ2-4,.,15,TRBV2,CASSEQGIIKNIQYF,TGTGCCAGCAGTGAACAGGGCATTATCAAAAACATTCAGTACTTC
.,TRBJ1-6,.,14,TRBV6-5,CASTGGTGIAPLHF,TGTGCCAGCACCGGGGGTACAGGCATCGCACCCCTCCACTTT